Below are 5 T cell receptor beta chains sequenced from a single sample in a study of T cells after yellow fever vaccination (dated by TCRdb to between 2018 and 2021). The treatment or condition label, read with the paper, signifies: live attenuated yellow fever vaccine strain. The protocol used for the library was 5' RACE. The data were produced on an Illumina HiSeq 2500. TCRdb cleaned the public reads at Q25 with fastp, built clones with MiXCR and kept in-frame beta chains. Each CDR3 protein gets just one entry, which takes the most common genes and DNA from the rows behind it. Within this sample are about 240,000 distinct CDR3 sequences, with less than 9% of them counted one time only. In total, the top ten clones hold 0.85% of the sample. Sequences were derived from CD4+ T cells sorted from PBMCs, sampled 15 days after the yellow fever booster vaccination. These receptor sequences come from a man aged 30 to 39 who received the YFV17D yellow fever vaccine.

CDR3 sequence reads: CSATGTGATGELFF. CDR3 bases: TGCAGTGCAACCGGGACAGGGGCCACCGGGGAGCTGTTTTTT. V and J are TRBV20-1 and TRBJ2-2; 10 nucleotides agree with TRBD1. This CDR3 contains 14 residues. Trimming took 6 bases from V and 4 from J; bases not matched to a gene: 5. Germline V gives CDR1 DFQATT, CDR2 SNEGSKA (reference sequence).

V usage is TRBV6-2 or TRBV6-3 and J usage is TRBJ2-1; perhaps TRBD2 as D (6 bases). Germline V gene data show CDR1 as MNHEY and CDR2 as SVGEGT. The ends were cut back, 2 bases at V and 1 base at J, with 15 bases in the middle. The CDR3 runs to 17 residues. The CDR3 nucleotides read TGTGCCAGCAGTTACGCCCGCGGCGGGACTTCCTACAATGAGCAGTTCTTC. Translating gives CASSYARGGTSYNEQFF.

This clonotype was seen many times. The chain combines TRBV5-1 with TRBJ2-3; no reliable D call. The germline gives CDR1 SGHRS, CDR2 YFSETQ. Trimming took 2 bases from V and 2 from J, leaving 3 bases between them. The CDR3 has 12 residues. The CDR3 nucleotides read TGCGCCAGCAGCTTTTTCACAGATACGCAGTATTTT. This codes for CASSFFTDTQYF.

This clonotype was observed at least ten times. The rearrangement uses TRBV7-8 and TRBJ2-1; 11 positions match TRBD2. This CDR3 comprises 19 residues. V was pared by 4 bases and J by 10 bases, with 21 bases of the junction left unmatched. The germline gives CDR1 SGHVS, CDR2 FQNEAQ. The CDR3 protein is CASSSMFSVGLAGGREQFF. The CDR3 DNA sequence: TGTGCCAGCAGCTCGATGTTTTCGGTAGGGCTAGCGGGAGGAAGAGAGCAGTTCTTC. The variable domain in full, with the rest retrieved from reference TRBV7-8 and TRBJ2-1, is GAGVSQSPRYKVAKRGQDVALRCDPISGHVSLFWYQQALGQGPEFLTYFQNEAQLDKSGLPSDRFFAERPEGSVSTLKIQRTQQEDSAVYLCASSSMFSVGLAGGREQFFGPGTRLTVL.

This clonotype was counted at least ten times. The chain joins TRBV7-3 to TRBJ2-1; tentatively, D is TRBD2 (7 bases). Germline V gene data show CDR1 as SGHTA and CDR2 as FQGTGA. With 3 bases removed from V and 0 bases from J, the gap between germline ends came to 15 bases. The CDR3 has 17 residues. CDR3 loop: CASSFQGGGSSYNEQFF. CDR3 coding DNA: TGTGCCAGCAGCTTTCAAGGGGGGGGGAGCTCCTACAATGAGCAGTTCTTC.